The T cell receptor beta chain described here comes from a study of control samples from healthy donors and cancer patients. Sequencing was performed with immunoSEQ multiplex PCR; in TCRdb, only in-frame clones are kept and a portion is missing. Here the sample spans about 60,000 clones, approximately 95% being singletons. Germline CDR1 SQVTM, CDR2 ANQGSEA. The CDR3 is made up of 12 amino acids. Trimming left V 4 bases short and J 5 bases short, with 8 bases between. The rearrangement links TRBV29-1 to TRBJ2-2; D is uncertain. The sequence was obtained from a woman under 30 in good health. The sequenced sample consisted of blood. The CDR3 nucleotides are TGCAGCGTTGCGTCCGGGACCGGGGAGCTGTTTTTT. Translating gives CSVASGTGELFF.